This T cell receptor (beta chain) was profiled in a study of blood T cell repertoires in COVID-19. The method was immunoSEQ multiplex PCR; TCRdb's version includes in-frame clones alone and lacks a portion of them. Of about 170,000 clones listed, around 87% are singletons. Sample: peripheral blood. The receptor was derived from a woman at least 80 years old with COVID-19, enrolled during active disease.

The CDR3 here is CASSQVRERAFF. CDR3 sequence (DNA): TGTGCCAGCAGCCAAGTTAGGGAGAGAGCTTTCTTT. The V gene is TRBV3-1 (or the pseudogene TRBV3-2), the J gene TRBJ1-1; D remains unclear. Germline lookup yields CDR1 LGHDT and CDR2 YNNKEL (reference sequence). V was trimmed by 1 base and J by 10 bases, leaving 10 bases between them. The CDR3 consists of 12 residues.